The next 21 T cell receptor beta chains were all read from a single sample in a study of regulatory T cells in long-lasting Graves disease. iRepertoire HTBI primers and Arm-PCR of CDR3 regions built TCR beta libraries. TCRdb re-called the multiplex PCR reads through MiXCR, storing one row per CDR3 protein. The sample includes 450,000 to 600,000 distinct CDR3 sequences, roughly 17% of them seen just once. Time point in this sample: newly diagnosed GD, antithyroid drugs for less than 3 months. There was RNA extracted from PBMCs, and the TCR library was made from it. This sample also belongs to another study, concerning T cells in Graves' hyperthyroidism and ophthalmopathy.

The sequencing used peripheral blood mononuclear cells (PBMCs), collected at new diagnosis, from a patient treated with antithyroid drugs. These receptors were taken from a middle-aged man with Graves disease.

This clonotype occurred many times. J is TRBJ2-7 and V is TRBV2; D is possibly TRBD1 or TRBD2 (5 bases each). This CDR3 contains 16 residues. Deletions cut 5 bases from V and 0 bases from J, with 17 bases between. CDR1 SNHLY and CDR2 FYNNEI come from the germline V gene. The CDR3 region is CASSPHRDRSSYEQYF. The CDR3 DNA reads TGTGCCAGCAGTCCACACCGGGACCGAAGCTCCTACGAGCAGTACTTC. Combining the CDR3 with reference TRBV2 and TRBJ2-7 gives the whole variable domain EPEVTQTPSHQVTQMGQEVILRCVPISNHLYFYWYRQILGQKVEFLVSFYNNEISEKSEIFDDQFSVERPDGSNFTLKIRSTKLEDSAMYFCASSPHRDRSSYEQYFGPGTRLTVT.

The chain has TRBV7-9 and TRBJ2-6; the D call may be TRBD1 or TRBD2 (6 bases each). Germline loops: CDR1 SEHNR, CDR2 FQNEAQ (reference sequence). Trimming shortened V by 5 bases and J by 0 bases, and 20 bases separated the two germline ends. This CDR3 spans 19 amino acids. The CDR3 coding sequence is TGTGCCAGCAGCCCCAGGGGAGCGGGTCCTCACTCTGGGGCCAACGTCCTGACTTTC. As protein: CASSPRGAGPHSGANVLTF.

This clonotype appeared many times. The chain couples TRBV7-9 to TRBJ1-1; D is uncertain. V dropped 1 base and J dropped 5 bases, with 14 bases sitting between them. Germline CDR1 SEHNR, CDR2 FQNEAQ (reference sequence). This CDR3 region has 15 residues. CDR3 DNA sequence: TGTGCCAGCAGCTTAGGATCCGGAAGGCAAACTGAAGCTTTCTTT. This encodes CASSLGSGRQTEAFF.

The V gene is TRBV29-1, the J gene TRBJ1-1; D is perhaps TRBD1 (5 bases). The length of the CDR3 is 14 residues. Germline V gene sequence: CDR1 SQVTM, CDR2 ANQGSEA. V lost 7 bases and J lost 0, with 15 bases in between. The CDR3 DNA is TGCAGCGCGGTGGGATGGGACTTGAACACTGAAGCTTTCTTT. Translating gives CSAVGWDLNTEAFF.

Ten or more counts support this clonotype. The genes are TRBV6-2 or TRBV6-3 and TRBJ2-1; either TRBD1 or TRBD2 may fit D (6 bases each). V shed 7 bases and J shed 4 bases, with 20 bases lying between them. There are 16 residues in the CDR3. The V gene's germline CDR1 is MNHEY and CDR2 SVGEGT. The CDR3 loop reads CASKGDSSGLYNEQFF. The CDR3 DNA is TGTGCCAGCAAGGGGGACTCAAGCGGGCTATACAATGAGCAGTTCTTC.

This clonotype occurred many times. This chain uses TRBV5-5 with TRBJ2-7; 11 positions match TRBD1. Unmatched junction bases numbered 15, after V lost 6 bases and J lost 4 bases. From germline, CDR1 is SGHKS and CDR2 YYEKEE (reference sequence). This CDR3 is built from 17 residues. CDR3 coding DNA: TGTGCCAGCACCACAAGTTACCCAGGGACAGGGGGATACGAGCAGTACTTC. Its translation: CASTTSYPGTGGYEQYF.

This chain links TRBV9 with TRBJ2-7, with 9 bases identical to TRBD2. Matching the DNA end better, TRBJ2-5 makes the J call doubtful. Germline loops: CDR1 SGDLS, CDR2 YYNGEE. This CDR3 is built from 14 residues. Here the CDR3 DNA reads TGTGCCAGCAGCGGGGGAGCGGGAGGAAAGACCCAGTACTTC. Amino acids: CASSGGAGGKTQYF.

This clonotype was seen a few times. V gene TRBV30 combines with J gene TRBJ2-2; no firm D call. From germline, CDR1 is GTSNPN and CDR2 SVGIG (reference sequence). V shed 6 bases and J shed 7 bases, with 15 bases lying between them. The CDR3 length is 13 residues. The CDR3 nucleotides read TGTGCCTGCACCCCGGAGTACGACGGGGAGCTGTTTTTT. Its translation is CACTPEYDGELFF.

This clonotype showed up many times. The chain employs TRBV15 and TRBJ1-5; 7 positions match TRBD1. The J segment lost 3 bases and the V segment lost 8 bases, leaving 7 bases of the junction unmatched. Per the germline V gene, CDR1 is LNHNV and CDR2 is YYDKDF (reference sequence). The CDR3 is made up of 14 amino acids. CDR3 DNA: TGTGCCACCGCATCCGACAGGGTCAATCAGCCCCAGCATTTT. Translating it yields CATASDRVNQPQHF. The full variable domain, completed using reference TRBV15 and TRBJ1-5, is DAMVIQNPRYQVTQFGKPVTLSCSQTLNHNVMYWYQQKSSQAPKLLFHYYDKDFNNEADTPDNFQSRRPNTSFCFLDIRSPGLGDTAMYLCATASDRVNQPQHFGDGTRLSIL.

Many counts were recorded for this clonotype. This sequence joins TRBV27 and TRBJ1-1; D is possibly TRBD1 (5 bases). The CDR3 has 13 amino acids. Germline values: CDR1 MNHEY, CDR2 SMNVEV (reference sequence). V lost 5 bases and J 8 bases, leaving 15 bases between the germline ends. The DNA of the CDR3 is TGTGCCAGCAGTCCCCGGAGGGGAAGAGAAGCTTTCTTT. Translation: CASSPRRGREAFF.

The sample holds one count of this clonotype. The V call is TRBV30, the J call TRBJ1-5; tentative D call: TRBD1 (6 bases). The CDR3 length is 13 residues. V lost 4 bases and J 6 bases, leaving 13 bases between the germline ends. Germline V CDR1 and CDR2: GTSNPN, SVGIG (reference sequence). The CDR3 DNA sequence: TGTGCCTGGAAAGGGGGGCACGGTCAGCCCCAGCATTTT. This gives the protein CAWKGGHGQPQHF. Using reference TRBV30 and TRBJ1-5 for the parts outside the CDR3, the full variable domain is SQTIHQWPATLVQPVGSPLSLECTVEGTSNPNLYWYRQAAGRGLQLLFYSVGIGQISSEVPQNLSASRPQDRQFILSSKKLLLSDSGFYLCAWKGGHGQPQHFGDGTRLSIL.

This clonotype was seen repeatedly, ten times or more. The chain is built from TRBV12-3 or TRBV12-4 and TRBJ2-5, with 11 positions matching TRBD2. The CDR3 is 15 residues long. J was trimmed by 4 bases and V by 7 bases; bases with no gene match: 8. For the CDR3, the DNA is TGTGCCAGCACCTTACTAGCGGGAGTTGGAGAGACCCAGTACTTC. Its protein product is CASTLLAGVGETQYF.

This clonotype was seen only a few times. The chain combines TRBV12-3 or TRBV12-4 with TRBJ1-5; D gene uncertain. The CDR3 sequence is 14 residues long. V was clipped by 2 bases and J by 4 bases, with 9 bases between them. The CDR3 reads CASSLRNSNQPQHF. CDR3 sequence (DNA): TGTGCCAGCAGTTTAAGGAACAGTAATCAGCCCCAGCATTTT.

The count of this clonotype is one. The chain is built from TRBV19 and TRBJ2-7; the match to TRBD2 covers 7 bases. CDR1 is LNHDA and CDR2 is SQIVND in the germline V gene (reference sequence). The CDR3 sequence is 15 residues long. V dropped 3 bases and J dropped 7; count of bases not matched to a gene: 12. The CDR3 protein is CASSIDRAGTGEQYF. The CDR3 DNA follows: TGTGCCAGTAGTATTGATCGAGCGGGAACGGGGGAGCAGTACTTC.

This clonotype was counted ten times or more. The rearrangement joins TRBV5-4 to TRBJ2-3; TRBD2 matches 10 bases. Germline loops: CDR1 SGHNT, CDR2 YYREEE (reference sequence). CDR3 length: 17 residues. With 1 base clipped from V and 4 bases from J, the junction kept 9 bases outside the gene matches. In nucleotides, the CDR3 is TGTGCCAGCAGCTTGACGGCTAGCGGGAGTAGGGCAGATACGCAGTATTTT. Residues: CASSLTASGSRADTQYF.

A word on this clonotype: This clone may be a read error of a much larger clone one base away. V is TRBV5-1 and J is TRBJ2-7; TRBD2 aligns across 12 bases. Germline V gene data show CDR1 as SGHRS and CDR2 as YFSETQ. The CDR3 runs 18 residues. The CDR3 region has the DNA TGTGCCAGCAGCGGAGGGACTAGCGGGTCCGTTTTGGACTACGAGCAGTACTTC. Translated, it gives CASSGGTSGSVLDYEQYF.

This clonotype was seen many times. The chain is built from TRBV20-1 and TRBJ2-7; 11 nucleotides match TRBD2. The V gene end was trimmed by 0 bases and the J gene end by 6 bases; junction bases not matched to a gene: 1. Germline-derived CDR1 and CDR2 are DFQATT and SNEGSKA (reference sequence). CDR3 length: 13 residues. The CDR3 reads CSARELAGVEQYF. Written as DNA, the CDR3 is TGCAGTGCTAGAGAACTAGCGGGAGTCGAGCAGTACTTC.

This clonotype has ten or more counts. The chain uses TRBV18 and TRBJ2-1; D uncertain. V dropped 5 bases and J dropped 1 base, with 9 bases sitting between them. Germline values: CDR1 KGHSH, CDR2 LQKENI. This CDR3 has 14 residues. The CDR3 sequence: CASSSSLSYNEQFF. Written as DNA, the CDR3 is TGTGCCAGCTCATCCAGTCTTTCCTACAATGAGCAGTTCTTC.

This clonotype has ten or more counts. The CDR3 sequence: CASSLTDGELFF. The CDR3, as DNA: TGTGCCAGCAGCTTAACGGACGGGGAGCTGTTTTTT. The chain combines TRBV7-9 with TRBJ2-2; D gene unclear. The CDR3 length is 12 residues. Looked up from germline, CDR1 is SEHNR and CDR2 is FQNEAQ (reference sequence). V was clipped by 2 bases and J by 7 bases, with 5 bases between them.

The table lists this clonotype with a few counts. The V gene is TRBV29-1, the J gene TRBJ1-2; D is unclear. V was pared by 6 bases and J by 6 bases, with 8 bases between. The length of the CDR3 is 10 residues. Germline V gene lookup returns CDR1 SQVTM and CDR2 ANQGSEA. In nucleotides, the CDR3 is TGCAGCGTGGGAGAGGATGGCTACACCTTC. It specifies CSVGEDGYTF.

About this clonotype itself: This likely reflects a read error, since a far larger clone is one base away. The chain has TRBV12-3 or TRBV12-4 and TRBJ2-6; no firm D call. This CDR3 contains 16 residues. The V gene lost 5 bases and the J gene lost 6 bases, with 17 bases spanning the gap. The CDR3 spells CASSVERRAEANVLTF. CDR3 nucleotide sequence: TGTGCCAGCAGTGTGGAAAGGAGAGCTGAGGCCAACGTCCTGACTTTC.